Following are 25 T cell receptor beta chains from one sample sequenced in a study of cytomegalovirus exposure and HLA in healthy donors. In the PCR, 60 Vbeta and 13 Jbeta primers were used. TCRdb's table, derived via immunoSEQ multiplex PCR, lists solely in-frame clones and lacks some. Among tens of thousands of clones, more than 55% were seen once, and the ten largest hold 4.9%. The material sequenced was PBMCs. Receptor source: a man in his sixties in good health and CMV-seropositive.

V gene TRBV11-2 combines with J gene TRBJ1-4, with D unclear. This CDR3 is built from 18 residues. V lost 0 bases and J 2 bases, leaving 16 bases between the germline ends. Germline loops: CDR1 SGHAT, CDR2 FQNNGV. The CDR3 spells CASSLDPTEGSTNEKLFF. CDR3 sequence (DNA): TGTGCCAGCAGCTTAGATCCCACCGAGGGATCCACTAATGAAAAACTGTTTTTT.

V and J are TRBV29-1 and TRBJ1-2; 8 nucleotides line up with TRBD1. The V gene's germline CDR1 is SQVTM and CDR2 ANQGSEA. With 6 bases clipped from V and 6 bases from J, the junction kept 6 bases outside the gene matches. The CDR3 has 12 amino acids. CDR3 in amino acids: CSVVRGPDGYTF. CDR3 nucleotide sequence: TGCAGCGTGGTCAGGGGGCCAGATGGCTACACCTTC.

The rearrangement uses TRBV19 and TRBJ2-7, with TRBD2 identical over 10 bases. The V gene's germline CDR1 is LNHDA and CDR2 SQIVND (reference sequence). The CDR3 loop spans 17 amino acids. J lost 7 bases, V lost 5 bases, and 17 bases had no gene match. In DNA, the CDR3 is TGTGCCAGTAGTCCCGGAGGACTAGCGGCCCTTCCTAGGGAGCAGTACTTC. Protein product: CASSPGGLAALPREQYF.

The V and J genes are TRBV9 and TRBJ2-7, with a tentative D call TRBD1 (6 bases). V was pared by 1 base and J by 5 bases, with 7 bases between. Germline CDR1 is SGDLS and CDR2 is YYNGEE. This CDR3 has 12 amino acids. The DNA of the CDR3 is TGTGCCAGCAGCGTAAAGGGGGACGAGCAGTACTTC. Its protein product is CASSVKGDEQYF.

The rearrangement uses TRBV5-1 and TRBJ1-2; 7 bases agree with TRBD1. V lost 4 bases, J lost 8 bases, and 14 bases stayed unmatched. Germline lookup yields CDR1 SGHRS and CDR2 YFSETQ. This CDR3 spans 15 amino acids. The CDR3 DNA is TGCGCCAGCAGCCCCCAGGGGGGCGAGCTATGGGGCTACACCTTC. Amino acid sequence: CASSPQGGELWGYTF.

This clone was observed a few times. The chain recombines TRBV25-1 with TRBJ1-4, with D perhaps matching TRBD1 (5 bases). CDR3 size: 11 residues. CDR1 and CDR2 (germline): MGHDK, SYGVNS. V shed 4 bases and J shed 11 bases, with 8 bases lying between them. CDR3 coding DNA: TGTGCCAGCAGTGGCGGGGGGAAACTGTTTTTT. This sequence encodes CASSGGGKLFF. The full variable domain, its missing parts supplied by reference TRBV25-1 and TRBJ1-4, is EADIYQTPRYLVIGTGKKITLECSQTMGHDKMYWYQQDPGMELHLIHYSYGVNSTEKGDLSSESTVSRIRTEHFPLTLESARPSHTSQYLCASSGGGKLFFGSGTQLSVL.

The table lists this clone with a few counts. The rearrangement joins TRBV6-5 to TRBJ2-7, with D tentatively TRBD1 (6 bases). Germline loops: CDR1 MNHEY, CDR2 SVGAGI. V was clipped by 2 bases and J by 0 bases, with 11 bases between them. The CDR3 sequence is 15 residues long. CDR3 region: CASSYKQGLSYEQYF. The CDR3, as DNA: TGTGCCAGCAGTTACAAACAGGGCCTCTCCTACGAGCAGTACTTC.

CDR3 bases: TGTGCCAGCTCACCACCTAGCGGGAGTATCACCGGGGAGCTGTTTTTT. Its translation: CASSPPSGSITGELFF. V is TRBV18 and J is TRBJ2-2; 9 bases align to TRBD2. Germline CDR1 and CDR2: KGHSH and LQKENI. The J segment lost 4 bases and the V segment lost 0 bases, leaving 3 bases of the junction unmatched. This CDR3 has 16 amino acids.

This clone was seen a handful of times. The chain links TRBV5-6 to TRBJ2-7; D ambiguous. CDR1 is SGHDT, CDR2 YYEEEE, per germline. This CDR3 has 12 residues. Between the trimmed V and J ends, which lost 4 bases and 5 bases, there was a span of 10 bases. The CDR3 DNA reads TGTGCCAGCAGCCGCGTCAACGACGAGCAGTACTTC. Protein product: CASSRVNDEQYF.

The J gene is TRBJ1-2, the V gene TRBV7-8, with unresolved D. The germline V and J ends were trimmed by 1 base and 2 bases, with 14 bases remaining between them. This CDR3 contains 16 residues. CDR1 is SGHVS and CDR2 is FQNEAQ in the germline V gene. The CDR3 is CASSLGGLHFNYGYTF. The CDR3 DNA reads TGTGCCAGCAGCTTAGGCGGTCTCCATTTCAACTATGGCTACACCTTC. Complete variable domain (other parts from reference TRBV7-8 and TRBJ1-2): GAGVSQSPRYKVAKRGQDVALRCDPISGHVSLFWYQQALGQGPEFLTYFQNEAQLDKSGLPSDRFFAERPEGSVSTLKIQRTQQEDSAVYLCASSLGGLHFNYGYTFGSGTRLTVV.

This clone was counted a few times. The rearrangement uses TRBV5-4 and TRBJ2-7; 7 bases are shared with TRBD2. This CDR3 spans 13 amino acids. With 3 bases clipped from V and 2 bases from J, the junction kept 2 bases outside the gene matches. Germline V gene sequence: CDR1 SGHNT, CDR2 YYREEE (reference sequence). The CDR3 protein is CASSWGGTYEQYF. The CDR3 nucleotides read TGTGCCAGCAGCTGGGGGGGGACCTACGAGCAGTACTTC.

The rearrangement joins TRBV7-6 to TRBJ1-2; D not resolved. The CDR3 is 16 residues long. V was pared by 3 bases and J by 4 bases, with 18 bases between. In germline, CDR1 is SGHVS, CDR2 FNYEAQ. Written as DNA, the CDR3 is TGTGCCAGCAGCTTGCGTGCAGACACCCTCCCCTATGGCTACACCTTC. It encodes CASSLRADTLPYGYTF.

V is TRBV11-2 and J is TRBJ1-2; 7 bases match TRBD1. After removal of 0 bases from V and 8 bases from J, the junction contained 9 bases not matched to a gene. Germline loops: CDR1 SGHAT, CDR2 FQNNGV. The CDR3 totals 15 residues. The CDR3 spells CASSLDQGTVRGYTF. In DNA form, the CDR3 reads TGTGCCAGCAGCTTAGATCAGGGGACAGTTCGCGGCTACACCTTC. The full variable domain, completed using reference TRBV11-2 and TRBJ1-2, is EAGVAQSPRYKIIEKRQSVAFWCNPISGHATLYWYQQILGQGPKLLIQFQNNGVVDDSQLPKDRFSAERLKGVDSTLKIQPAKLEDSAVYLCASSLDQGTVRGYTFGSGTRLTVV.

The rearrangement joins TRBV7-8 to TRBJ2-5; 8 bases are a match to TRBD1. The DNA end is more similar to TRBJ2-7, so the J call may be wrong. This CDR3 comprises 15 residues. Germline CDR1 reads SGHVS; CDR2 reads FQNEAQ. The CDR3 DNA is TGTGCCAGCAATCCGAGGACAGGGCGAAACGGCGAGCAGTACTTC. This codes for CASNPRTGRNGEQYF.

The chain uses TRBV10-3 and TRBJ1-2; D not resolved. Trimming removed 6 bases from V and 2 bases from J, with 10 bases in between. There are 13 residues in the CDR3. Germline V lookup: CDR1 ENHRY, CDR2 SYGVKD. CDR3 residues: CAIRKTENYGYTF. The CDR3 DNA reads TGTGCCATCAGGAAGACGGAGAACTATGGCTACACCTTC.

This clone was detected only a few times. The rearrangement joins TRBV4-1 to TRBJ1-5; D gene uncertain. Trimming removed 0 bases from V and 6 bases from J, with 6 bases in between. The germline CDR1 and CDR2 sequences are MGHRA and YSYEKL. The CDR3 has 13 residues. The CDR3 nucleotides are TGCGCCAGCAGCCAAGATCCGCGTCAGCCCCAGCATTTT. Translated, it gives CASSQDPRQPQHF.

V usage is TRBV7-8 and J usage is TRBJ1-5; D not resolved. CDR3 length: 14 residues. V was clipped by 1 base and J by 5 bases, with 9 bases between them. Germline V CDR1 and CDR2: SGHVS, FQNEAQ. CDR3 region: CASSLGGRDQPQHF. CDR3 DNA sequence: TGTGCCAGCAGCTTAGGCGGGAGAGATCAGCCCCAGCATTTT.

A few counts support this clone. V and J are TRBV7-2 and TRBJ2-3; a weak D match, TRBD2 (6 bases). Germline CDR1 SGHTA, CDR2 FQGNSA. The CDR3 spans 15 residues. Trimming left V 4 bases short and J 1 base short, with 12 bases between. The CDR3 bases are TGTGCCAGCAGCTACCTCGGCGGGGGCACAGATACGCAGTATTTT. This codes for CASSYLGGGTDTQYF.

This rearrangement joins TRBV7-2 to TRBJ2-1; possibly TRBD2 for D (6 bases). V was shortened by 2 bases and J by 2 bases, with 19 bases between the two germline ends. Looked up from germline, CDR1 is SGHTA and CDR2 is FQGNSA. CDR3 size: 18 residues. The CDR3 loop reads CASSLYSRARTTYNEQFF. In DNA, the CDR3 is TGTGCCAGCAGCTTATATTCTCGGGCTAGGACTACCTACAATGAGCAGTTCTTC. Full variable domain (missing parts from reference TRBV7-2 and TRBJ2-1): GAGVSQSPSNKVTEKGKDVELRCDPISGHTALYWYRQSLGQGLEFLIYFQGNSAPDKSGLPSDRFSAERTGGSVSTLTIQRTQQEDSAVYLCASSLYSRARTTYNEQFFGPGTRLTVL.

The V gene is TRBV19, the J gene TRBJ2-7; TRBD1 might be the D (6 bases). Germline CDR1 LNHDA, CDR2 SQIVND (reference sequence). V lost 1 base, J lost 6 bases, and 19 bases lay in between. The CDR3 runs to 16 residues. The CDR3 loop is CASSIAGSAGVTEQYF. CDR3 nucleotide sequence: TGTGCCAGTAGTATAGCTGGCTCGGCAGGGGTTACCGAGCAGTACTTC.

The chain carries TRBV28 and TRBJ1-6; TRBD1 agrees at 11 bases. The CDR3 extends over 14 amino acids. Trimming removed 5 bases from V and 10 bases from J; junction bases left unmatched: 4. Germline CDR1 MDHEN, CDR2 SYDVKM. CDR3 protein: CASSLGTGGSPLHF. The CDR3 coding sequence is TGTGCCAGCAGTCTCGGGACAGGGGGGTCACCCCTCCACTTT.

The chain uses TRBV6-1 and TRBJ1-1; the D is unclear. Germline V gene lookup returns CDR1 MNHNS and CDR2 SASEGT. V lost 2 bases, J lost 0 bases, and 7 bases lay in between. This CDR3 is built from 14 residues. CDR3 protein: CASSENRMNTEAFF. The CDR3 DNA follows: TGTGCCAGCAGTGAAAACAGAATGAACACTGAAGCTTTCTTT.

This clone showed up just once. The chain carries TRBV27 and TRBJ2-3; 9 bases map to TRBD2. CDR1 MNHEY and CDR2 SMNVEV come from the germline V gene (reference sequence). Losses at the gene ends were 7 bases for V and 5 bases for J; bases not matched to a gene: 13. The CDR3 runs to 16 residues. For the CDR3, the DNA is TGTGCCAGCAAAGAAGAGGCGGGAGGGATTAGAGATACGCAGTATTTT. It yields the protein CASKEEAGGIRDTQYF.

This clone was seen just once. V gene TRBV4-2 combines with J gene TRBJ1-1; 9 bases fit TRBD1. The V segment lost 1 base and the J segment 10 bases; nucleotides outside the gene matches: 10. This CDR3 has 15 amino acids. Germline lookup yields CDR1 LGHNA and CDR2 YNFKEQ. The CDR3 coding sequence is TGTGCCAGCAGCCAAGGAGGGACAGGGATGGTTGTAGCTTTCTTT. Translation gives CASSQGGTGMVVAFF.

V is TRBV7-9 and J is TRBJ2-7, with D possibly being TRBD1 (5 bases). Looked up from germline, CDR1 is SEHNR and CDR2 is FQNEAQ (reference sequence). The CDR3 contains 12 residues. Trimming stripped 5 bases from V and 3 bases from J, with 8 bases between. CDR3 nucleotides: TGTGCCAGCAGCGGGGCGCACTACGAGCAGTACTTC. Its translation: CASSGAHYEQYF.